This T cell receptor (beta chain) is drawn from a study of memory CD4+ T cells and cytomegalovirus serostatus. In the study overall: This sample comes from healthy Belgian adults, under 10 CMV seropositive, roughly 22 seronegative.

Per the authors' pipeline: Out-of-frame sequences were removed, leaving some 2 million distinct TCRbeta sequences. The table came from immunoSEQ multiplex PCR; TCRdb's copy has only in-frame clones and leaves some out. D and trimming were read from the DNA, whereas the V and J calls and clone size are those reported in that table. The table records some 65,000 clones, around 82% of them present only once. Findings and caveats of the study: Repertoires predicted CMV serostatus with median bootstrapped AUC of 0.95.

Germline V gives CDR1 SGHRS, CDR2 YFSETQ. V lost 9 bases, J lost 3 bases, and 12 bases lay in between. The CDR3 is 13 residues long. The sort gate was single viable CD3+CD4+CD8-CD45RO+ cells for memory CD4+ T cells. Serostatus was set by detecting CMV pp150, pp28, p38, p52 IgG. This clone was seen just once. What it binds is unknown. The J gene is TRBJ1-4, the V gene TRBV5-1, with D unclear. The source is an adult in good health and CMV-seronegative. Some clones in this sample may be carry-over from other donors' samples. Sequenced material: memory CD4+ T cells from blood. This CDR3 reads CATQREPNEKLFF. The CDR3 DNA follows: TGCGCCACCCAAAGGGAACCTAATGAAAAACTGTTTTTT. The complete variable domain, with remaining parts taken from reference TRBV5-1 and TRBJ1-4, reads KAGVTQTPRYLIKTRGQQVTLSCSPISGHRSVSWYQQTPGQGLQFLFEYFSETQRNKGNFPGRFSGRQFSNSRSEMNVSTLELGDSALYLCATQREPNEKLFFGSGTQLSVL.